A selection of T cell receptor beta chains follows, all from one sample in a study of PD-L1 blockade in urothelial cancer. Repertoires were generated with immunoSEQ multiplex PCR, while TCRdb's copy carries only in-frame clones and drops some. The sample lists 100,000 to 150,000 clones, 86% occurring once. The starting material was PBMCs, obtained around atezolizumab (anti-PD-L1) treatment. These TCRs come from a man between 50 and 59 years old with urothelial cancer. Both conserved end residues are part of each CDR3. The D gene is left open where the match is weak. Size tells how often a clone was seen (once, few, many) or the class of an expanded clone, and some rows leave it out.

d_call clone_size v_call cdr3_aa
TRBD1 few TRBV2 CASSGTGMLSTEAFF
- - TRBV10-2 CASQNTYGYTF
- - TRBV5-1 CASSSRTGDNEQYF
- - TRBV13 CASSRTGYEQYF
TRBD1 - TRBV2 CASSQWTGSTDTQYF
- - TRBV5-1 CASRQGDNQPQHF
TRBD1 - TRBV27 CASSSGQGASGANVLTF
- - TRBV7-3 CASSPNSGRTDTQYF
TRBD2 few TRBV28 CASSSEAGGIIDEQFF
- - TRBV5-1 CASSLAVRETQYF
TRBD1 few TRBV18 CASSLEGQINYGYTF
- - TRBV4-1 CASSQSYNSPLHF
TRBD1 - TRBV5-1 CASTIDRVELGSLGELFF
TRBD1 - TRBV6-1 CASSGTGAQYEQYF
- - TRBV5-1 CASSPIGEGQREIKAFF
- - TRBV9 CASSVLSEYYNEQFF
- - TRBV15 CATSSWDTRNQPQHF
- - TRBV19 CASRVLKAGVDGQPQHF
- - TRBV18 CASSPSPGTNEKLFF
- - TRBV9 CASSVLGHYTGELFF
- - TRBV4-2 CASSQGTNAEAFF
- - TRBV25-1 CASRGSMTEAFF
- - TRBV28 CASSPPSVPSSGNTIYF
- - TRBV21-1 CASPVRRESTYEQYF
TRBD2 once TRBV7-9 CASSRTSGKISDTQYF
- few TRBV6-1 CASNQGLGQPQHF
TRBD2 - TRBV11-2 CASSELAGDYNEQFF
- - TRBV5-1 CASSFRGVDTQYF
- - TRBV19 CASRVQGVIGELFF
TRBD2 few TRBV30 CAWSYPGLAGVIGELFF
- - TRBV5-5 CASSLSTDTQYF
- - TRBV6-5 CASRTGADTQYF
- - TRBV9 CASSGGGAFDTGELFF
TRBD1 - TRBV25-1 CASSGYRGDTEAFF
- - TRBV28 CASITGGSEGETQYF
- once TRBV6-1 CASSESVRTEAFF
TRBD2 - TRBV23-1 CASTRETSGPVETQYF
TRBD1 - TRBV11-2 CASTNPDRGEYGYTF
- - TRBV19 CASSSRGWVGYSNQPQHF
TRBD1 - TRBV28 CASSFGQGGPYNSPLHF
- - TRBV19 CASSTRQDTQYF